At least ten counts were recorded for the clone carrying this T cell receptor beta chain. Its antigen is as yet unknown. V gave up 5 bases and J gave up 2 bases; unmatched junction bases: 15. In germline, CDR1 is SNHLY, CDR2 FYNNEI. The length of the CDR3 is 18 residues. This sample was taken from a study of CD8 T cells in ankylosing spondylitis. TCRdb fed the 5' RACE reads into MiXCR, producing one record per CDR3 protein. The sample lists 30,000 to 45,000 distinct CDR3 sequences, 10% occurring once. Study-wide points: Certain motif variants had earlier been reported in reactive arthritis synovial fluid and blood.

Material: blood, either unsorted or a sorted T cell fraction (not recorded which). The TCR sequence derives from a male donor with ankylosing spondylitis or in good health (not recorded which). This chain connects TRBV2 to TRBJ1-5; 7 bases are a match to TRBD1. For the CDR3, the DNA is TGTGCCAGCAGTTTGGGAGCGACAGGGTGGCTTCGCAATCAGCCCCAGCATTTT. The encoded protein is CASSLGATGWLRNQPQHF.